This T cell receptor (beta chain) was captured in a study of B cell selection in AIRE deficiency. Study-wide points: About 30.6% of healthy-donor shared Treg TCRbeta sequences appeared in patient Tconv cells. AIRE-deficient Tconv and Treg repertoires matched healthy donors in TCRBV, CDR3 length, diversity.

Sequencing used immunoSEQ multiplex PCR; TCRdb keeps in-frame clones, though not all of them. The repertoire holds about 25,000 clones, with 95% to 96% as singletons. Sorting defined conventional CD4 T cells as CD4+CD127+. To note about this clone: Antigen specificity is unknown.

Sequencing input: CD4+CD127+ conventional T cells sorted from PBMCs. This receptor was taken from a human donor in good health.

CDR3 loop: CASSLALTGTYEQYF. The CDR3 coding sequence is TGCGCCAGCAGCTTGGCCCTCACAGGAACCTACGAGCAGTACTTC. This rearrangement joins TRBV5-1 to TRBJ2-7, with a weak D call TRBD1 (5 bases). The CDR3 contains 15 residues. The V end was cut by 0 bases, the J end by 2 bases, with 12 bases between. Germline V gives CDR1 SGHRS, CDR2 YFSETQ.